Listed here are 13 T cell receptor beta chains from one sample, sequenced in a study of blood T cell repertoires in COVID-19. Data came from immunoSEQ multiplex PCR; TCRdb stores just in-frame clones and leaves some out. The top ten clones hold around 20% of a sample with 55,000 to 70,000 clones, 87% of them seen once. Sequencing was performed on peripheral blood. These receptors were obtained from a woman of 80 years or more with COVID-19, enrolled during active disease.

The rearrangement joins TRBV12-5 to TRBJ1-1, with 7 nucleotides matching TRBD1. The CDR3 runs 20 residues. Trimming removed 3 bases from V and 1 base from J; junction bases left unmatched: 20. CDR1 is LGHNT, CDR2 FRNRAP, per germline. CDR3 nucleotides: TGTGCTAGTGGTTTTTCGTGGTCTAGGGGGCAAAGGCGAGAGAACACTGAAGCTTTCTTT. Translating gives CASGFSWSRGQRRENTEAFF.

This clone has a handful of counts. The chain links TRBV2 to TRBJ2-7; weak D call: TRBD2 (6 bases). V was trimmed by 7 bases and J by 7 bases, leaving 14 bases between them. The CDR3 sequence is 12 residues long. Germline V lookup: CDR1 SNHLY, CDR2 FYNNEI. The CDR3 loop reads CASTAGRREQYF. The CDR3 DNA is TGTGCCAGCACCGCGGGGCGGCGAGAGCAGTACTTC. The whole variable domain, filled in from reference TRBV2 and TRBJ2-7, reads EPEVTQTPSHQVTQMGQEVILRCVPISNHLYFYWYRQILGQKVEFLVSFYNNEISEKSEIFDDQFSVERPDGSNFTLKIRSTKLEDSAMYFCASTAGRREQYFGPGTRLTVT.

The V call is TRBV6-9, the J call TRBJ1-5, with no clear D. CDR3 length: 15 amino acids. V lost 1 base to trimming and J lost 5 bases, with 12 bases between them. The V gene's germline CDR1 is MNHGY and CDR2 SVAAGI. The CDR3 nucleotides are TGTGCCAGCAGTTATTTGTCTCCGTCCTATCAGCCCCAGCATTTT. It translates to CASSYLSPSYQPQHF.

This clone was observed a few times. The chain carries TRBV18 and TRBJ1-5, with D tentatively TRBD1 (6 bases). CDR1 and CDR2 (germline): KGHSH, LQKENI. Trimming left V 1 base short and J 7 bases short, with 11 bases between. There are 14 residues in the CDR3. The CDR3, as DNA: TGTGCCAGCTCACCACAGGTGGGGGCCCAGCCCCAGCATTTT. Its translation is CASSPQVGAQPQHF.

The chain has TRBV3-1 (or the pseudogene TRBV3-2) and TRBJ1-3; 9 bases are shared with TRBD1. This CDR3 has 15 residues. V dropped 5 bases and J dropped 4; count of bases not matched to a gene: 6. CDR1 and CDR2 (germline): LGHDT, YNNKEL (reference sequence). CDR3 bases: TGTGCCAGCAGCACCGGGACAGGGATCGGAAACACCATATATTTT. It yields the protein CASSTGTGIGNTIYF.

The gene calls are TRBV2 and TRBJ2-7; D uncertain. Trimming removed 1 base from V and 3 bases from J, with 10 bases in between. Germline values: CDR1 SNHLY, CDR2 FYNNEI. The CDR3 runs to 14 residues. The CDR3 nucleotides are TGTGCCAGCAGTGAAGGGGCCAAGAACTACGAGCAGTACTTC. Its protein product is CASSEGAKNYEQYF.

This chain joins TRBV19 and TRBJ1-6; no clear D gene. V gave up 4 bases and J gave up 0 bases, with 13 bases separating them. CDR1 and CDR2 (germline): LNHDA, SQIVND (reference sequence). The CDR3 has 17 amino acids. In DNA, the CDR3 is TGTGCCAGTAGTAGGTCACAGCCGATCTCCTATAATTCACCCCTCCACTTT. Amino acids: CASSRSQPISYNSPLHF.

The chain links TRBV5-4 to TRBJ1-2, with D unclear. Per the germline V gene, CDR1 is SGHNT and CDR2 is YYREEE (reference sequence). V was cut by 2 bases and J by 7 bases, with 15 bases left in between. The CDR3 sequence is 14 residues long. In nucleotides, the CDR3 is TGTGCCAGCAGCTTTACTTCCCTGCCGGGTGGCTACACCTTC. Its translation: CASSFTSLPGGYTF.

The CDR3 protein is CAWDRVGYTF. Here the CDR3 DNA reads TGTGCCTGGGACAGGGTCGGCTACACCTTC. V gene TRBV30 combines with J gene TRBJ1-2, with 7 nucleotides matching TRBD1. CDR1 GTSNPN and CDR2 SVGIG come from the germline V gene (reference sequence). There are 10 residues in the CDR3. After removal of 5 bases from V and 8 bases from J, the junction contained 2 bases not matched to a gene.

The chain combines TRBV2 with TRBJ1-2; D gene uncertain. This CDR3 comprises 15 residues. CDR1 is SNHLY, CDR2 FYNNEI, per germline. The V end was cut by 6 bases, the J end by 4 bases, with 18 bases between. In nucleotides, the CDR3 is TGTGCCAGCAGCCACCCCCGGACGGGGAGCTATGGCTACACCTTC. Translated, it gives CASSHPRTGSYGYTF.

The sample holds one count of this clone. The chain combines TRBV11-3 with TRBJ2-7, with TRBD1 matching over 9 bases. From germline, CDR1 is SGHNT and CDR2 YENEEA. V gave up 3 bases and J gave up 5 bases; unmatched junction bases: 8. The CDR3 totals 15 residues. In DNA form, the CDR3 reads TGTGCCAGCAGCTTCTCGGGACAGGGAATTAACGAGCAGTACTTC. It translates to CASSFSGQGINEQYF. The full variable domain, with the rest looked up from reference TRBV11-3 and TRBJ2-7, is EAGVVQSPRYKIIEKKQPVAFWCNPISGHNTLYWYLQNLGQGPELLIRYENEEAVDDSQLPKDRFSAERLKGVDSTLKIQPAELGDSAVYLCASSFSGQGINEQYFGPGTRLTVT.

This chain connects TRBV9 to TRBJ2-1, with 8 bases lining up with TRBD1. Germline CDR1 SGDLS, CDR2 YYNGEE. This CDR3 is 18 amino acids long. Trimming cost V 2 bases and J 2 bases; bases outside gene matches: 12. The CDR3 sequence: CASSVGGQDKPPYNEQFF. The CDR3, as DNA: TGTGCCAGCAGCGTTGGGGGACAGGACAAACCTCCCTACAATGAGCAGTTCTTC.

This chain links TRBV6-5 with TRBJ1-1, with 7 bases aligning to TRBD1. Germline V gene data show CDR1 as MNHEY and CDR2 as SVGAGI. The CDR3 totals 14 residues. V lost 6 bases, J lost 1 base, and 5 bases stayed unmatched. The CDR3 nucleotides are TGTGCCAGCAGGCCGGGACAGCGGAACACTGAAGCTTTCTTT. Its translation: CASRPGQRNTEAFF.